This TCR beta chain was identified in a study of glioma-infiltrating T cells after dendritic cell vaccination. Profiling relied on immunoSEQ multiplex PCR, and the TCRdb table lists in-frame clones only, not all of them. The sample contains nearly 85,000 clones, 70% to 90% of which appear only once. Germline CDR1 is MNHEY and CDR2 is SVGAGI. The CDR3 is 15 residues long. The sample consisted of blood, taken before dendritic cell vaccination. V gene TRBV6-5 combines with J gene TRBJ2-5, with 11 bases aligning to TRBD2. The J call is in doubt because the DNA end fits TRBJ2-7 better. The source is a human donor with glioblastoma. CDR3 region: CASSYASGGYYEQYF. The CDR3 DNA follows: TGTGCCAGCAGTTACGCTAGCGGGGGGTACTACGAGCAGTACTTC.